The source of this T cell receptor (beta chain) is a study of OX40 agonist ivuxolimab in advanced cancers. Regarding the study in general: Ivuxolimab was a fully human IgG2 agonistic monoclonal antibody targeting the costimulatory receptor OX40 (CD134). Intravenous ivuxolimab was administered to patients every 2 weeks at six dose levels: 0.01, 0.1, 0.3, 1.5, 3 and 10 mg/kg. Of the approximately 50 dose-escalation patients, hepatocellular carcinoma was present in about 20, melanoma in roughly 15, renal cell carcinoma in 9 and head and neck cancer in 9. In the dose-escalation cohort, 65% to 85% of patients were male, and the mean age was 60 years with a range of about 20 to 80. Prior anti-PD-1, anti-PD-L1 or anti-CTLA-4 therapy was permitted, and checkpoint inhibitors had been received by around 40% of dose-escalation patients. Three dose-escalation patients achieved partial responses, one with hepatocellular carcinoma and two with cutaneous melanoma. Peripheral TCRbeta sequencing aimed to test whether ivuxolimab altered TCR sequence diversity and caused clonal T-cell expansion. The paper describes the monotherapy dose-escalation part (N of about 47 patients) of the phase I trial of ivuxolimab. Summary of the overall study and its limitations: At doses from 0.1 to 3.0 mg/kg, clonal expansion was seen in both CD4+ and CD8+ blood T cells between baseline and week 6. After ivuxolimab, CD8+ T cells had more expanded clones than CD4+ T cells on average. The antigen specificity of the clonally expanded peripheral T cells was not determined. Low levels of normalized T-cell clonal expansion were also seen in some patients who did not respond. In the 0.1-3.0 mg/kg groups, partial responders had among the lowest normalized peripheral clonal expansion, particularly in CD8+ T cells.

To sequence the TCRbeta CDR3 region, genomic DNA was isolated from the sorted cells. The immunoSEQ Assay was used to sequence the TCRbeta CDR3 regions. Imported from immuneACCESS, the table was reduced by TCRdb to in-frame sequences with V and J called. These copies leave out some clones; in studies compared against another copy, an unresolved V gene accounts for under half, and the cause of the remainder is not known. The sample profile shows 51,000 or so clones; about 88% of them were found once. The top ten hold 11% to 15% of the sample. Comments on this clone: No antigen is known for it. Nothing much larger sits one base from this clone, and base qualities are not available.

The trial excluded patients who had a history of autoimmune disease or were on systemic immunosuppression. Peripheral blood for TCR sequencing was drawn from every dose cohort at baseline, at cycle 4 day 1 and at cycle 7 day 1. Samples were obtained from an open-label, multicenter, first-in-human phase I dose-escalation trial of ivuxolimab. The trial enrolled adults with locally advanced or metastatic head and neck squamous cell, hepatocellular, melanoma or renal cell carcinoma. Before TCR sequencing, CD4+ T cells and CD8+ T cells from peripheral blood were sorted into separate populations. V sheds 5 bases and J sheds 1 base, leaving 6 bases between their ends. Reading from cysteine to phenylalanine, the CDR3 counts 13 amino acids. Only CDR3 DNA is held: 39 bases, read in frame from base 1. According to the germline V gene, CDR1 reads MGHRA and CDR2 reads YSYEKL.

This specimen was CD4+ or CD8+ T cells sorted from blood, taken in a trial of the OX40 agonist ivuxolimab. The origin of this receptor is an adult with an advanced solid tumor such as melanoma, head and neck, liver or kidney cancer. The rearranged chain carries TRBV4-1 and TRBJ1-3, with the D segment identity uncertain. The nucleotide sequence reads as follows: TGCGCCAGCAGCACGGGTTCTGGAAACACCATATATTTT. Translated, this gives CASSTGSGNTIYF.